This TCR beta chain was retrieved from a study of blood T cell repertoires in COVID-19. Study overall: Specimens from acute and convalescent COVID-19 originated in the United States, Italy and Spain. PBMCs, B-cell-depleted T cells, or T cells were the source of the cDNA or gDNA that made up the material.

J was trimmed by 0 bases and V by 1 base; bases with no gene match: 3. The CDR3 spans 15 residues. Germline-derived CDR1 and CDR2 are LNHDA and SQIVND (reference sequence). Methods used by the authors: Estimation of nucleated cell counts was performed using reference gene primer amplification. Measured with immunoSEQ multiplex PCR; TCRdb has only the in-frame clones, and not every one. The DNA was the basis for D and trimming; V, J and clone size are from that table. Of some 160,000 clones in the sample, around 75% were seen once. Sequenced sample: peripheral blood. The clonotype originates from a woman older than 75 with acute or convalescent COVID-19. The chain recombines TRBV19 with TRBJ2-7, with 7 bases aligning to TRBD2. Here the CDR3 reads CASSIAGGPSYEQYF. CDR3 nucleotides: TGTGCCAGTAGTATAGCGGGAGGCCCCTCCTACGAGCAGTACTTC.